The clone carrying this T cell receptor beta chain came up many times. Its specificity is not known. Trimming took off 3 bases at V and 3 bases at J, with 18 bases between the two ends. The CDR3 is made up of 15 amino acids. Germline CDR1 reads GTSNPN; CDR2 reads SVGIG (reference sequence). The data were obtained in a study of molecular identifiers for immune sequencing clone quantification. TCRdb used MiXCR to reprocess the PCR reads, holding one entry per CDR3 protein. The table includes about 32,000 distinct CDR3 sequences, approximately 19% detected once. General observations from the study: Jurkat TCR RNA spiked in from one cell (amid about a million naive cells) was reportedly detectable.

For naive CD8 T cells, sorting used the CD8+CD4-CCR7+CD45RA+ phenotype. J is TRBJ2-7 and V is TRBV30, with D perhaps TRBD2 (7 bases). Sequencing input: naive CD8+ T cells from blood, with Jurkat cell RNA spiked in. Subset noted: FACS-sorted CD8+CD4-CCR7+CD45RA+ naive T cells. The sequence derives from a human donor in good health. Some libraries in this study had Jurkat cell RNA spiked in. The CDR3 spells CAWSSKGGGFYEQYF. In DNA, the CDR3 is TGTGCCTGGAGCTCAAAGGGAGGGGGGTTCTACGAGCAGTACTTC.